The 17 T cell receptor beta chains reported below all come from one sample, sequenced in a study of T cell responses to AZD1222 COVID-19 vaccine (dated by TCRdb to about 2021). Library generation was performed with the immunoSEQ multiplex PCR assay. TCRdb took this table from immuneACCESS and kept in-frame rearrangements with V and J called. Such tables lack part of the clones; where checked against another copy, unresolved V genes explain under half of the gap, and the rest is unexplained. The sample table lists 140,000 or so clones, about 89% of them with a count of one. 6.5% to 8% of the sample rests with the top ten. Taken with the paper, the label for time point translates to: about 28 days (+/-7) after the second vaccine dose. The treatment or condition label for this specimen denotes: meningococcal conjugate vaccine given as trial control. The sample here was peripheral blood, taken 28 days after the second dose of the MenACWY control vaccine. The receptors originated from an adult who received the MenACWY meningococcal vaccine as a control.

The chain has TRBV9 and TRBJ2-7, with D hard to call. CDR1 and CDR2 from the germline V gene are SGDLS and YYNGEE. CDR3 length: 15 amino acids. Trimming pared 0 bases from V and 2 bases from J, leaving 12 bases between. CDR3 amino acids: CASSVGSPGAYEQYF. The CDR3 DNA sequence: TGTGCCAGCAGCGTAGGGTCCCCAGGCGCCTACGAGCAGTACTTC.

The chain carries TRBV19 and TRBJ2-3; TRBD2 matches 9 bases. V gave up 6 bases and J gave up 0 bases; unmatched junction bases: 13. The germline V gene has CDR1 LNHDA and CDR2 SQIVND (reference sequence). The length of the CDR3 is 18 residues. The CDR3 is CASSNRLAVGSSTDTQYF. The CDR3 DNA reads TGTGCCAGTAGCAACAGACTAGCGGTCGGCTCTAGCACAGATACGCAGTATTTT. Filled out from reference TRBV19 and TRBJ2-3, the complete variable domain reads DGGITQSPKYLFRKEGQNVTLSCEQNLNHDAMYWYRQDPGQGLRLIYYSQIVNDFQKGDIAEGYSVSREKKESFPLTVTSAQKNPTAFYLCASSNRLAVGSSTDTQYFGPGTRLTVL.

The gene calls are TRBV4-3 and TRBJ2-3; 8 positions agree with TRBD2. With 0 bases clipped from V and 0 bases from J, the junction kept 11 bases outside the gene matches. The CDR3 is made up of 19 amino acids. Per the germline V gene, CDR1 is LGHNA and CDR2 is YSLEER. As DNA, the CDR3 is TGCGCCAGCAGCCAAGAGGGACTTGCGGCTAGCGGGAGCACAGATACGCAGTATTTT. This translates into CASSQEGLAASGSTDTQYF.

This sequence joins TRBV27 and TRBJ1-4; D may be TRBD1 (5 bases). CDR1 and CDR2 (germline): MNHEY, SMNVEV (reference sequence). V lost 5 bases and J lost 4, with 11 bases in between. CDR3 length: 14 residues. The chain's CDR3 is CASSPRGDNEKLFF. The CDR3 DNA is TGTGCCAGCAGTCCCCGAGGGGATAATGAAAAACTGTTTTTT.

The rearrangement uses TRBV6-6 and TRBJ2-2, with 7 bases that match TRBD2. Germline values: CDR1 MNHNY, CDR2 SVGAGI (reference sequence). The CDR3 is 14 amino acids. Trimming took 8 bases from V and 4 from J; bases not matched to a gene: 7. CDR3 coding DNA: TGTGCCAGCGGGGAGGGGCAAGGCACCGGGGAGCTGTTTTTT. It codes for CASGEGQGTGELFF.

The chain is built from TRBV24-1 and TRBJ2-2, with 7 bases matching TRBD2. The CDR3 consists of 16 residues. The ends lost 1 base at V and 4 bases at J; junction bases unmatched: 5. The germline V gene has CDR1 KGHDR and CDR2 SFDVKD. CDR3 amino acids: CATSDFRLAGTGELFF. CDR3 DNA: TGTGCCACCAGTGATTTCAGACTAGCTGGCACCGGGGAGCTGTTTTTT.

This clone is a singleton in its sample. The V and J genes are TRBV18 and TRBJ2-7, with D hard to call. The V gene's germline CDR1 is KGHSH and CDR2 LQKENI. V gave up 0 bases and J gave up 3 bases, with 6 bases separating them. This CDR3 spans 13 amino acids. The CDR3 sequence: CASSPPYDYEQYF. The CDR3 DNA reads as TGTGCCAGCTCACCACCTTACGACTACGAGCAGTACTTC.

The chain combines TRBV7-9 with TRBJ2-2; D is ambiguous. The V gene's germline CDR1 is SEHNR and CDR2 FQNEAQ (reference sequence). The CDR3 covers 12 residues. Trimming pared 11 bases from V and 0 bases from J, leaving 7 bases between. For the CDR3, the DNA is TGTGCCTCCGACCCGAACACCGGGGAGCTGTTTTTT. Translated: CASDPNTGELFF.

Of note for this clone: The junction departs from the called germline gene at one end, perhaps through a read error. The chain has TRBV7-7 and TRBJ2-1, with D unresolved. The CDR3 is 17 amino acids. Per the germline V gene, CDR1 is SSHAT and CDR2 is FNYEAQ (reference sequence). The CDR3 loop is CASSLASPGLGNNEQFF. The CDR3 nucleotides read TGTGCTAGCAGCTTAGCCTCACCCGGCCTTGGTAACAATGAGCAGTTCTTC. The variable domain in full, completed from reference TRBV7-7 and TRBJ2-1, reads GAGVSQSPRYKVTKRGQDVTLRCDPISSHATLYWYQQALGQGPEFLTYFNYEAQPDKSGLPSDRFSAERPEGSISTLTIQRTEQRDSAMYRCASSLASPGLGNNEQFFGPGTRLTVL.

This clone was counted once. The CDR3 region is CASSIDAGVEEKLFF. CDR3 bases: TGTGCCAGTAGTATAGATGCGGGGGTGGAGGAAAAACTGTTTTTT. The chain couples TRBV19 to TRBJ1-4; D perhaps matches TRBD1 (5 bases). The CDR3 is 15 residues long. Deletions cut 0 bases from V and 8 bases from J, with 13 bases between. CDR1 and CDR2 from the germline V gene are LNHDA and SQIVND (reference sequence).

The J gene is TRBJ2-3, the V gene TRBV2; D is uncertain. The germline gives CDR1 SNHLY, CDR2 FYNNEI. Trimming took off 4 bases at V and 0 bases at J, with 14 bases between the two ends. The CDR3 has 16 residues. The CDR3 reads CASSVLDLPSTDTQYF. In DNA, the CDR3 is TGTGCCAGCAGTGTTCTTGACTTGCCGAGCACAGATACGCAGTATTTT.

This clone was seen only a few times. The chain has TRBV28 and TRBJ2-7, with 8 bases identical to TRBD1. Germline V CDR1 and CDR2: MDHEN, SYDVKM. Trimming at V came to 4 bases and at J to 4 bases, leaving 12 bases not matched to a gene. The CDR3 is 16 residues long. The CDR3 spells CASSSAGLTGGYEQYF. For the CDR3, the DNA is TGTGCCAGCAGTTCAGCCGGGCTAACAGGGGGGTACGAGCAGTACTTC.

By its share, this clone is medium-sized (0.01 to 0.1%). The chain has TRBV7-8 and TRBJ2-3; D may match TRBD1 or TRBD2 (5 bases each). Trimming cost V 8 bases and J 3 bases, with 15 bases left between them. Germline values: CDR1 SGHVS, CDR2 FQNEAQ. This CDR3 region has 14 residues. In nucleotides, the CDR3 is TGTGCCAGCGGTTCAGGGAGTGGGACAGATACGCAGTATTTT. The encoded protein is CASGSGSGTDTQYF.

The rearrangement uses TRBV7-9 and TRBJ2-1; 9 bases align to TRBD1. This CDR3 comprises 15 residues. The V gene's germline CDR1 is SEHNR and CDR2 FQNEAQ (reference sequence). V gave up 5 bases and J gave up 1 base; unmatched junction bases: 3. CDR3 sequence: CASSPGQGSYNEQFF. For the CDR3, the DNA is TGTGCCAGCAGCCCCGGACAGGGGTCCTACAATGAGCAGTTCTTC.

The chain links TRBV18 to TRBJ2-3; TRBD1 matches at 10 bases. This CDR3 spans 17 amino acids. The germline CDR1 and CDR2 sequences are KGHSH and LQKENI. V trimming: 2 bases; J trimming: 2 bases; junction bases outside the gene matches: 7. This CDR3 is CASSPVTGGSNTDTQYF. The CDR3 nucleotides read TGTGCCAGCTCACCAGTGACAGGGGGCTCTAACACAGATACGCAGTATTTT.

The V gene is TRBV27, the J gene TRBJ2-5; 12 bases line up with TRBD2. The CDR3 consists of 18 residues. Germline CDR1 reads MNHEY; CDR2 reads SMNVEV (reference sequence). Losses at the gene ends were 4 bases for V and 7 bases for J; bases not matched to a gene: 16. The CDR3 DNA reads as TGTGCCAGCAGTTCTGGGACAGGGCTGACTAGCGGGAGAGTGACCCAGTACTTC. Translating it yields CASSSGTGLTSGRVTQYF.

The chain has TRBV10-1 and TRBJ1-1, with 7 bases identical to TRBD1. The CDR3 extends over 17 amino acids. Germline assignment: CDR1 WNHNN and CDR2 SYGVQD (reference sequence). V shed 8 bases, J shed 4 bases, and the junction held 19 bases outside the gene matches. This CDR3 is CASLTPKLGGEGTEAFF. The CDR3 region has the DNA TGCGCCAGCTTGACCCCGAAGTTAGGGGGCGAGGGCACTGAAGCTTTCTTT.